Below, 13 T cell receptor beta chains from the same sample are listed, as sequenced in a study of human T cells and chemical hapten exposure. MiXCR, run by TCRdb on the RACE reads, gives a single entry per CDR3 protein. The repertoire includes under 450,000 distinct CDR3 sequences, around 6% of them detected once, and roughly 5.4% sits in the top ten. Described time point: patch test 2, 6 weeks after DPC sensitization. Documented treatment: therapeutic diphenylcyclopropenone sensitization with weekly scalp DPC. The sample in question was whole blood, obtained in connection with sensitization to the hapten diphenylcyclopropenone (DPC). The receptors were gathered from a woman between 18 and 29 years old with alopecia areata. Some clones in this sample may be carry-over from other donors' samples.

In its sample, this clonotype was seen many times. The rearrangement links TRBV2 to TRBJ1-1; D is undetermined. This CDR3 has 12 residues. The germline CDR1 and CDR2 sequences are SNHLY and FYNNEI. The ends were cut back, 8 bases at V and 6 bases at J, with 13 bases in the middle. CDR3 sequence: CASARERAEAFF. The CDR3 coding sequence is TGTGCCAGCGCTAGAGAGAGGGCTGAAGCTTTCTTT.

This clonotype came up many times. This rearrangement joins TRBV3-1 to TRBJ1-5; 10 bases fit TRBD1. This CDR3 region has 13 residues. V was pared by 4 bases and J by 6 bases, with 0 bases of the junction left unmatched. Germline CDR1 and CDR2: LGHDT and YNNKEL (reference sequence). In nucleotides, the CDR3 is TGTGCCAGCAGCCGGGACAGGGGTCAGCCCCAGCATTTT. Its translation: CASSRDRGQPQHF.

This rearrangement joins TRBV18 to TRBJ1-1; maybe TRBD1 (5 bases). CDR1 is KGHSH and CDR2 is LQKENI in the germline V gene. This CDR3 comprises 14 residues. V shed 5 bases and J shed 7 bases, with 17 bases lying between them. CDR3 bases: TGTGCCAGCTCATTTCCGGGACGTAGCGGTGAAGCTTTCTTT. Amino acid sequence: CASSFPGRSGEAFF.

This clonotype was seen at least ten times. The chain has TRBV2 and TRBJ2-5; 8 positions match TRBD1. Germline V CDR1 and CDR2: SNHLY, FYNNEI. Trimming removed 2 bases from V and 1 base from J; junction bases left unmatched: 6. The CDR3 contains 16 residues. CDR3 region: CASSERTGHFQETQYF. CDR3 coding DNA: TGTGCCAGCAGTGAACGGACAGGGCATTTCCAAGAGACCCAGTACTTC.

V usage is TRBV11-2 and J usage is TRBJ1-4; TRBD1 matches 10 bases. Trimming took 3 bases from V and 8 from J; bases not matched to a gene: 6. Germline V gene data show CDR1 as SGHAT and CDR2 as FQNNGV. The CDR3 runs to 15 residues. The CDR3 DNA reads as TGTGCCAGCAGCTTGAGGGGACAGGGGCTGGAAAAACTGTTTTTT. This sequence encodes CASSLRGQGLEKLFF. The entire variable domain, with the rest obtained from reference TRBV11-2 and TRBJ1-4, is as follows: EAGVAQSPRYKIIEKRQSVAFWCNPISGHATLYWYQQILGQGPKLLIQFQNNGVVDDSQLPKDRFSAERLKGVDSTLKIQPAKLEDSAVYLCASSLRGQGLEKLFFGSGTQLSVL.

This clonotype appeared many times. CDR3 sequence (DNA): TGTGCCAGCAGCCCGAGCGCCGTTGGCGGTGAAAAACTGTTTTTT. Its translation is CASSPSAVGGEKLFF. The chain uses TRBV7-2 and TRBJ1-4; no clear D. Between the trimmed V and J ends, which lost 5 bases and 7 bases, there was a span of 17 bases. Germline V gene data show CDR1 as SGHTA and CDR2 as FQGNSA. CDR3 length: 15 residues. Full variable domain (rest looked up from reference TRBV7-2 and TRBJ1-4): GAGVSQSPSNKVTEKGKDVELRCDPISGHTALYWYRQSLGQGLEFLIYFQGNSAPDKSGLPSDRFSAERTGGSVSTLTIQRTQQEDSAVYLCASSPSAVGGEKLFFGSGTQLSVL.

This clonotype was observed many times. This sequence joins TRBV7-9 and TRBJ1-4; D may be TRBD1 (5 bases). Per germline, CDR1 SEHNR and CDR2 FQNEAQ (reference sequence). The CDR3 is made up of 15 amino acids. Trimming stripped 5 bases from V and 6 bases from J, with 16 bases between. The CDR3 sequence: CASSEGRTSDEKLFF. The CDR3 bases are TGTGCCAGCAGCGAGGGGCGGACCTCTGATGAAAAACTGTTTTTT.

This clonotype was seen many times. V and J are TRBV28 and TRBJ1-5, with D possibly being TRBD1 (5 bases). This CDR3 spans 18 amino acids. Germline assignment: CDR1 MDHEN and CDR2 SYDVKM. With 4 bases removed from V and 3 bases from J, the gap between germline ends came to 22 bases. The CDR3 loop reads CASSSLLPTDRYNQPQHF. The CDR3 nucleotides read TGTGCCAGCAGTTCACTTCTTCCGACTGACAGATACAATCAGCCCCAGCATTTT. The variable domain in full, with the rest retrieved from reference TRBV28 and TRBJ1-5, is DVKVTQSSRYLVKRTGEKVFLECVQDMDHENMFWYRQDPGLGLRLIYFSYDVKMKEKGDIPEGYSVSREKKERFSLILESASTNQTSMYLCASSSLLPTDRYNQPQHFGDGTRLSIL.

This clonotype was detected many times. This chain connects TRBV9 to TRBJ1-6, with D maybe TRBD1 (6 bases). Germline V CDR1 and CDR2: SGDLS, YYNGEE. This CDR3 contains 14 residues. V was pared by 3 bases and J by 13 bases, with 17 bases between. The CDR3 DNA follows: TGTGCCAGCAGCGGACGATCGACAGGTGGCCCCCTCCACTTT. This codes for CASSGRSTGGPLHF.

V usage is TRBV7-2 and J usage is TRBJ1-6, with a tentative D call TRBD1 (5 bases). The germline gives CDR1 SGHTA, CDR2 FQGNSA. Trimming removed 5 bases at V and 9 bases at J, with 14 bases between. The CDR3 loop spans 14 amino acids. This chain's CDR3 is CASSIFSGGSPLHF. Here the CDR3 DNA reads TGTGCCAGCAGCATTTTTTCGGGGGGTTCACCCCTCCACTTT.

In its sample, this clonotype was seen a few times. The chain couples TRBV7-8 to TRBJ2-4; 10 bases agree with TRBD2. Per the germline V gene, CDR1 is SGHVS and CDR2 is FQNEAQ. Trimming at V came to 1 base and at J to 6 bases, leaving 6 bases not matched to a gene. The CDR3 spans 16 residues. The DNA for the CDR3 is TGTGCCAGCAGCTTAGAGCGGGGGGGCCTCAGAAACATTCAGTACTTC. It encodes CASSLERGGLRNIQYF.

The genes are TRBV6-2 or TRBV6-3 and TRBJ2-7; 8 bases fit TRBD2. V dropped 11 bases and J dropped 0; count of bases not matched to a gene: 6. This CDR3 region has 13 residues. The germline V gene has CDR1 MNHEY and CDR2 SVGEGT. Here the CDR3 reads CAGQRGGSYEQYF. Here the CDR3 DNA reads TGTGCCGGGCAACGGGGGGGCTCCTACGAGCAGTACTTC.

The gene calls are TRBV4-3 and TRBJ1-3, with D tentatively TRBD1 (5 bases). The CDR3 is 14 residues long. Trimming took 0 bases from V and 2 from J, leaving 5 bases between them. CDR1 is LGHNA, CDR2 YSLEER, per germline. CDR3 protein: CASSQEQAGNTIYF. The CDR3 DNA reads as TGCGCCAGCAGCCAAGAACAGGCTGGAAACACCATATATTTT.